This T cell receptor beta chain was retrieved from a study of T cell responses to AZD1222 COVID-19 vaccine (dated by TCRdb to the early 2020s). About the full investigation: AZD1222 recipients with second doses at about 4 weeks or about 12 weeks were pooled, because spike-specific TCR depth and breadth did not differ between schedules. TCR sequencing was performed for about 250 trial participants, of whom 200 to 220 were given two doses of AZD1222 and some 25 were given two doses of MenACWY control vaccine. Trial participants were enrolled by age into 18-55, 56-69 and 70-plus year subgroups, with about 150, 28 and 57 TCR-sequenced participants respectively. General findings and caveats noted by the study authors: After two AZD1222 doses, both the breadth and the depth of spike-specific TCRs were significantly higher than at day 0 and than in MenACWY recipients. The whole spike protein was spanned by vaccine-associated CD4 TCRs, and dominant responses were seen in regions 160-218 and 743-854. Most participants were white British and females outnumbered males, and the authors suggested that clonal diversity may have been underestimated. Because no day 14 peak-response samples were available, repertoires were characterized only after the peak T cell response. Reportedly, almost half of the unique spike-specific TCRs recognized epitopes lying outside the regions that are mutated in the B.1.351 and B.1.1.7 variants. Conclusions about previously exposed vaccinees were limited because only a handful of AZD1222 recipients were SARS-CoV-2 seropositive at baseline. In the small 56-69-year group, the increase in depth fell short of significance, most likely because of low power.

According to the study, the label for this sample's time point signals: baseline before first vaccination. The vaccinee samples were drawn from two UK trials, COV001 and COV002, one of which was a single-blind randomized controlled phase 2/3 trial testing AZD1222 (ChAdOx1 nCoV-19) in healthy adults. For TCRbeta chain sequencing, PBMC samples from trial participants were taken at day 0 and at day 28 after the second dose. The junction shows trimming of 5 bases on V and 3 bases on J, and the gene matches do not reach 8 bases of it. CDR1 and CDR2, per the germline V gene (reference sequence), are MNHEY and SMNVEV. The CDR3, cysteine through phenylalanine, is 15 amino acids long. The read is trimmed to its CDR3 DNA, 45 bases read in frame from base 1. Remarks on this clone: The clone's antigen remains unknown. Qualities for individual bases were not recorded, and no much larger clone is one base off.

The CDR3 regions of human TCRbeta chains were analyzed by immunosequencing. The authors' analysis ran thus. TCRs in the repertoires were compared against a reference library of SARS-CoV-2-specific TCRs that had been generated with the MIRA antigen-specificity platform. Breadth was defined as the fraction of unique TCRs that were SARS-CoV-2-associated, and depth was defined as the fraction of total T cells that were SARS-CoV-2-associated. Using the MIRA data, each spike-specific TCR was assigned both to the spike region to which the TCR was reactive and to a CD4 or CD8 class. Log10-transformed breadth and depth values were compared by one-way ANOVA with Sidak's multiple comparisons tests. TCRdb provides this immuneACCESS table in a form limited to in-frame rearrangements. Some clones are lacking; in checked studies, under half of them reflect an unresolved V gene, and why the rest are absent is not known. The V and J calls and clone size come from that table; D and trimming were worked out from the DNA. This sample gives 150,000 to 200,000 clones in total; about 91% of them show up just once. The top ten clones comprise around 4.4% of the sample.

The sample consisted of peripheral blood, taken on day 0 of AZD1222 vaccination. This sequence originates from an adult in good health. The chain links TRBV27 with TRBJ2-7, with 9 bases matching TRBD1. This receptor has the CDR3 CASSQSGTGFYEQYF. The DNA sequence is given as TGTGCCAGCAGTCAGTCCGGGACAGGGTTCTACGAGCAGTACTTC.